A selection of T cell receptor beta chains follows, all from one sample in a study of T cell changes during pregnancy in multiple sclerosis. Profiling relied on immunoSEQ multiplex PCR, and the TCRdb table lists in-frame clones only, not all of them. The data show fewer than 80,000 clones, 80% to 90% seen once. Specimen: peripheral blood, collected in the first trimester of pregnancy. All receptors come from a female donor in good health, enrolled as a control in a pregnancy study. The CDR3 runs from the conserved cysteine through the conserved F or W. Fields, in order: CDR3 DNA, CDR3 protein, clone size, J gene, D gene, V gene. The D gene is left open where the match is weak. The listing skips clone size in some rows; elsewhere it reads once, few, many or a size class.

cdr3_nt: TGTGCCAGCAGTTTAGCAGGGGGCCACGATACGCAGTATTTT
cdr3_aa: CASSLAGGHDTQYF
clone_size: NA
j_call: TRBJ2-3
d_call: TRBD1
v_call: TRBV27

cdr3_nt: TGCGCCAGCAGTGGACCAACTAGCGGGAGGGCAGCAGATACGCAGTATTTT
cdr3_aa: CASSGPTSGRAADTQYF
clone_size: NA
j_call: TRBJ2-3
d_call: TRBD2
v_call: TRBV10-2

cdr3_nt: TGTGCCAGCAGCTTAGTAATGGGGCAGGTGTACAATGAGCAGTTCTTC
cdr3_aa: CASSLVMGQVYNEQFF
clone_size: NA
j_call: TRBJ2-1
d_call: NA
v_call: TRBV7-9

cdr3_nt: TGTGCCAGCAGTAGGACGGGAGTCGGCACCGGGGAGCTGTTTTTT
cdr3_aa: CASSRTGVGTGELFF
clone_size: NA
j_call: TRBJ2-2
d_call: NA
v_call: TRBV6-5

cdr3_nt: TGTGCCAGCAGGGCGGGACAGGGAGCTCGAAGGCAGTACTTC
cdr3_aa: CASRAGQGARRQYF
clone_size: NA
j_call: TRBJ2-7
d_call: TRBD1
v_call: TRBV6-1

cdr3_nt: TGTGCCAGCAGCTTAGGGTACAACAATGAGCAGTTCTTC
cdr3_aa: CASSLGYNNEQFF
clone_size: NA
j_call: TRBJ2-1
d_call: NA
v_call: TRBV7-2

cdr3_nt: TGCGCCAGCAGCCAAGATACCGCCGGACGGGGGTACAATGAGCAGTTCTTC
cdr3_aa: CASSQDTAGRGYNEQFF
clone_size: NA
j_call: TRBJ2-1
d_call: NA
v_call: TRBV4-1

cdr3_nt: TGTGCCAGCAGCTTAGCCTCAGGAGGGGGCGGATGGTCCTACAATGAGCAGTTCTTC
cdr3_aa: CASSLASGGGGWSYNEQFF
clone_size: NA
j_call: TRBJ2-1
d_call: NA
v_call: TRBV7-6

cdr3_nt: TGTGCCAGCAGCCCCCAGCTCATAGGGGCGGATGGCTACACCTTC
cdr3_aa: CASSPQLIGADGYTF
clone_size: NA
j_call: TRBJ1-2
d_call: NA
v_call: TRBV7-2

cdr3_nt: TGTGCCAGCAGACAGGGGAATGAAAAACTGTTTTTT
cdr3_aa: CASRQGNEKLFF
clone_size: NA
j_call: TRBJ1-4
d_call: TRBD1
v_call: TRBV25-1

cdr3_nt: TGTGCCAGCAGCGCTAGCTACGAGCAGTACTTC
cdr3_aa: CASSASYEQYF
clone_size: NA
j_call: TRBJ2-7
d_call: NA
v_call: TRBV7-2

cdr3_nt: TGCAGCGTTGAAACCCAGTTAACTGGGGCCAACGTCCTGACTTTC
cdr3_aa: CSVETQLTGANVLTF
clone_size: NA
j_call: TRBJ2-6
d_call: NA
v_call: TRBV29-1

cdr3_nt: TGCGCCAGCAGCTCAATCGGGGTCTCCTACGAGCAGTACTTC
cdr3_aa: CASSSIGVSYEQYF
clone_size: NA
j_call: TRBJ2-7
d_call: NA
v_call: TRBV5-1

cdr3_nt: TGTGCCAGCAGCTTTCAGATCTCTGGGGCCAACGTCCTGACTTTC
cdr3_aa: CASSFQISGANVLTF
clone_size: NA
j_call: TRBJ2-6
d_call: NA
v_call: TRBV11-2

cdr3_nt: TGTGCCAGCAGCTTAGACCGGAGGGGCAATGAGCAGTTCTTC
cdr3_aa: CASSLDRRGNEQFF
clone_size: NA
j_call: TRBJ2-1
d_call: NA
v_call: TRBV7-2

cdr3_nt: TGTGCCAGCAGCCGCGGGACTAGCGGGCCCACAGATACGCAGTATTTT
cdr3_aa: CASSRGTSGPTDTQYF
clone_size: NA
j_call: TRBJ2-3
d_call: TRBD2
v_call: TRBV11-3

cdr3_nt: TGTGCCAGCAGCCGGGGACAGAAAGAGACCCAGTACTTC
cdr3_aa: CASSRGQKETQYF
clone_size: NA
j_call: TRBJ2-5
d_call: TRBD1
v_call: TRBV11-2

cdr3_nt: TGTGCCAGCAGTTACTCGGGACTAGCGTCGAATGAGCAGTTCTTC
cdr3_aa: CASSYSGLASNEQFF
clone_size: many
j_call: TRBJ2-1
d_call: TRBD2
v_call: TRBV6-5

cdr3_nt: TGCAGCGTTGAGGCGGGAAACACTGAAGCTTTCTTT
cdr3_aa: CSVEAGNTEAFF
clone_size: NA
j_call: TRBJ1-1
d_call: NA
v_call: TRBV29-1

cdr3_nt: TGTGCCAGTACCACATTCGCGACAGGGGAAACCGGGGAGCTGTTTTTT
cdr3_aa: CASTTFATGETGELFF
clone_size: NA
j_call: TRBJ2-2
d_call: TRBD1
v_call: TRBV19

cdr3_nt: TGTGCCAGCAGTTCGTACGAACCGGGTGTTTACTACGAGCAGTACTTC
cdr3_aa: CASSSYEPGVYYEQYF
clone_size: NA
j_call: TRBJ2-7
d_call: NA
v_call: TRBV27

cdr3_nt: TGTGCCAGTAGTATAGGCCCCCCGGGACAGGGTCCCTACGAGCAGTACTTC
cdr3_aa: CASSIGPPGQGPYEQYF
clone_size: once
j_call: TRBJ2-7
d_call: TRBD1
v_call: TRBV19

cdr3_nt: TGTGCCAGCAGGACTAGCGGGGCAACAGATACGCAGTATTTT
cdr3_aa: CASRTSGATDTQYF
clone_size: NA
j_call: TRBJ2-3
d_call: TRBD2
v_call: TRBV7-9

cdr3_nt: TGTGCCAGCAGTCCCTTCAGCGGGGGAAATTCACCCCTCCACTTT
cdr3_aa: CASSPFSGGNSPLHF
clone_size: NA
j_call: TRBJ1-6
d_call: NA
v_call: TRBV25-1

cdr3_nt: TGCAGTGTGAGGCACAATCAGCCCCAGCATTTT
cdr3_aa: CSVRHNQPQHF
clone_size: few
j_call: TRBJ1-5
d_call: NA
v_call: TRBV20-1

cdr3_nt: TGTGCCAGCAGCCTTCAGGTTAACACCGGGGAGCTGTTTTTT
cdr3_aa: CASSLQVNTGELFF
clone_size: NA
j_call: TRBJ2-2
d_call: NA
v_call: TRBV5-4

cdr3_nt: TGTGCCAGCAGTTACTTCAGTCGGGGGACTGGGTATGGCTACACCTTC
cdr3_aa: CASSYFSRGTGYGYTF
clone_size: NA
j_call: TRBJ1-2
d_call: NA
v_call: TRBV6-5

cdr3_nt: TGCGCCAGCAGCGGGGCGGTCCCTGATGAGCAGTACTTC
cdr3_aa: CASSGAVPDEQYF
clone_size: NA
j_call: TRBJ2-7
d_call: NA
v_call: TRBV5-1

cdr3_nt: TGTGCCAGTAGTATCGGTTCAGGGTATACTAATGAAAAACTGTTTTTT
cdr3_aa: CASSIGSGYTNEKLFF
clone_size: NA
j_call: TRBJ1-4
d_call: NA
v_call: TRBV19

cdr3_nt: TGTGCCTGGAACAAGAGGAACAGGGATAATGAGCAGTTCTTC
cdr3_aa: CAWNKRNRDNEQFF
clone_size: NA
j_call: TRBJ2-1
d_call: NA
v_call: TRBV30

cdr3_nt: TGTGCCAGCAGCTTGAGGAGGGCTTATACTAATGAAAAACTGTTTTTT
cdr3_aa: CASSLRRAYTNEKLFF
clone_size: once
j_call: TRBJ1-4
d_call: NA
v_call: TRBV5-6